This T cell receptor (beta chain) was profiled in a study of blood T cell repertoires in COVID-19. Study-level background: T cells, B-cell-depleted T cells, or PBMCs provided the cDNA or gDNA that served as material.

V dropped 1 base and J dropped 9; count of bases not matched to a gene: 7. The V gene's germline CDR1 is SGHVS and CDR2 FQNEAQ. The CDR3 covers 16 residues. Per the original methods: Researchers report that nucleated cell counts were estimated from reference gene primer amplification. TCRdb's copy holds only in-frame clones and misses some; the assay was immunoSEQ multiplex PCR. D and trimming come from the DNA, and the V and J calls and clone size come from that table. The sample yields over 300,000 clones, roughly 90% seen once. Sequencing was done on a sample of peripheral blood. V usage is TRBV7-8 and J usage is TRBJ1-6; TRBD1 matches 9 bases. This TCR derives from a man aged 40-49 years with acute or convalescent COVID-19. DNA for the CDR3: TGTGCCAGCAGCTTAGGGGACAGGGCTTCTCGTTCACCCCTCCACTTT. Residues: CASSLGDRASRSPLHF.